Below, 23 T cell receptor beta chains from the same sample are listed, as sequenced in a study of Graves' ophthalmopathy and Graves' hyperthyroidism. TCR beta CDR3 regions were amplified from RNA transcripts. First-round RT-PCR relied on HTBI primers, and a second-round multiplex PCR came next. Each CDR3 protein is one row after TCRdb ran MiXCR on the multiplex PCR reads. The sample includes 230,000 or so distinct CDR3 sequences, around 50% seen only once; the top ten take approximately 51%. The sample was peripheral blood. The origin of the receptors is an adult man with Graves' ophthalmopathy.

There are many counts of this clonotype. The V call is TRBV20-1, the J call TRBJ1-5, with D perhaps matching TRBD1 (6 bases). This CDR3 region has 14 residues. Germline CDR1 reads DFQATT; CDR2 reads SNEGSKA (reference sequence). Trimming cost V 1 base and J 2 bases, with 9 bases left between them. DNA of the CDR3: TGCAGTGCTAGAGCGACAGGTCGCAATCAGCCCCAGCATTTT. The encoded protein is CSARATGRNQPQHF.

This clonotype was detected only a few times. The chain carries TRBV19 and TRBJ2-2; D is ambiguous. The CDR3 contains 14 residues. V lost 3 bases and J lost 3, with 8 bases in between. Germline V gene data show CDR1 as LNHDA and CDR2 as SQIVND (reference sequence). Here the CDR3 reads CASSMRAHTGELFF. The CDR3 DNA sequence: TGTGCCAGTAGTATGAGAGCCCACACCGGGGAGCTGTTTTTT.

This clonotype came up many times. The CDR3 DNA sequence: TGTGCCATCAGTGAGTCCGTCAGTTCCTACGAGCAGTACTTC. Its translation: CAISESVSSYEQYF. The chain combines TRBV10-3 with TRBJ2-7; D remains ambiguous. The ends were cut back, 0 bases at V and 1 base at J, with 7 bases in the middle. The germline V gene encodes CDR1 ENHRY and CDR2 SYGVKD. The CDR3 runs to 14 residues.

This clonotype has more than one count but fewer than ten. The rearrangement uses TRBV9 and TRBJ2-7; 8 bases fit TRBD1. V trimming: 4 bases; J trimming: 4 bases; junction bases outside the gene matches: 10. This CDR3 comprises 15 residues. Germline loops: CDR1 SGDLS, CDR2 YYNGEE. The CDR3 DNA reads TGTGCCAGCAGCCCCTCCGGGACAGGAGTTTACGAGCAGTACTTC. Its protein product is CASSPSGTGVYEQYF.

The table lists this clonotype with a count of one. A read error is likely, as this CDR3 ends without the conserved phenylalanine or tryptophan. Because the CDR3's place on the DNA is in doubt, the DNA is left out and the CDR3 is given as listed by TCRdb. The chain combines TRBV7-9 with TRBJ2-7; the DNA was not compared with TRBD1, the D call given in the table. In germline, CDR1 is SEHNR, CDR2 FQNEAQ (reference sequence). The CDR3 spans 8 residues, counting both ends. CDR3 loop: CASSHIRQ.

This chain uses TRBV2 with TRBJ1-2; tentative D call: TRBD1 (6 bases). This CDR3 is 18 amino acids long. Looked up from germline, CDR1 is SNHLY and CDR2 is FYNNEI. The DNA of the CDR3 is TGTGCTGAGCCGATGAACGATCCTACAAAGGGGGGAATCTATGGCTACACCTTC. This translates into CAEPMNDPTKGGIYGYTF.

This clonotype occurred many times. The J gene is TRBJ1-4, the V gene TRBV29-1; D not certain. This CDR3 spans 13 amino acids. The germline V and J ends were trimmed by 3 bases and 4 bases, with 9 bases remaining between them. Germline V gives CDR1 SQVTM, CDR2 ANQGSEA. The CDR3 region is CSVEYVHNEKLFF. The CDR3 DNA follows: TGCAGCGTTGAGTACGTGCATAATGAAAAACTGTTTTTT. Complete variable domain (other parts from reference TRBV29-1 and TRBJ1-4): SAVISQKPSRDICQRGTSLTIQCQVDSQVTMMFWYRQQPGQSLTLIATANQGSEATYESGFVIDKFPISRPNLTFSTLTVSNMSPEDSSIYLCSVEYVHNEKLFFGSGTQLSVL.

In this sample, this clonotype turned up a few times. The genes are TRBV3-1 and TRBJ1-2; no firm D call. V lost 1 base, J lost 6 bases, and 9 bases lay in between. The germline gives CDR1 LGHDT, CDR2 YNNKEL (reference sequence). The CDR3 length is 13 residues. CDR3 region: CASSQGQPNGYTF. In DNA form, the CDR3 reads TGTGCCAGCAGCCAAGGGCAGCCCAATGGCTACACCTTC.

The rearrangement links TRBV7-6 to TRBJ1-1; the match to TRBD1 covers 8 bases. V dropped 2 bases and J dropped 1; count of bases not matched to a gene: 6. Germline V gene data show CDR1 as SGHVS and CDR2 as FNYEAQ. The CDR3 totals 16 residues. Here the CDR3 reads CASSLPTGAANTEAFF. For the CDR3, the DNA is TGTGCCAGCAGCTTACCGACAGGGGCAGCGAACACTGAAGCTTTCTTT.

The chain is built from TRBV12-3 or TRBV12-4 and TRBJ1-1; possible D gene TRBD1, 5 bases. V shed 6 bases and J shed 4 bases, with 15 bases lying between them. The CDR3 extends over 14 amino acids. The CDR3, as DNA: TGTGCCAGCAGGGGGGGAATAGGTTCCACTGAAGCTTTCTTT. It encodes CASRGGIGSTEAFF.

This chain links TRBV6-5 with TRBJ1-1, with no clear D. Germline CDR1 is MNHEY and CDR2 is SVGAGI. The CDR3 totals 15 residues. Deletions cut 7 bases from V and 0 bases from J, with 15 bases between. CDR3 in DNA: TGTGCCAGCACCGCCCCGAGTCGAATGAACACTGAAGCTTTCTTT. It yields the protein CASTAPSRMNTEAFF.

The chain joins TRBV20-1 to TRBJ1-1, with 8 bases that match TRBD1. The CDR3 has 13 amino acids. The V segment lost 3 bases and the J segment 2 bases; nucleotides outside the gene matches: 2. Germline-derived CDR1 and CDR2 are DFQATT and SNEGSKA (reference sequence). CDR3 in DNA: TGCAGTGCTAGGGCAGGGGGCAACACTGAAGCTTTCTTT. Protein product: CSARAGGNTEAFF.

With regard to this clonotype: The final CDR3 position lacks the conserved phenylalanine or tryptophan, pointing to a likely read error. The DNA is omitted, as the CDR3 cannot be located on it reliably, and the CDR3 follows TCRdb's listing. The V and J genes are TRBV12-3 or TRBV12-4 and TRBJ2-5. 9 amino acids form the CDR3, both terminal residues included. The CDR3 protein is CASSGYGQA.

The J gene is TRBJ1-4, the V gene TRBV7-9, with 7 bases identical to TRBD1. CDR1 is SEHNR, CDR2 FQNEAQ, per germline (reference sequence). V was clipped by 5 bases and J by 4 bases; unmatched bases: 7. The CDR3 length is 15 residues. CDR3 sequence reads: CASSPSGTVNEKLFF. CDR3 nucleotide sequence: TGTGCCAGCAGCCCATCGGGGACAGTTAATGAAAAACTGTTTTTT.

V is TRBV20-1 and J is TRBJ1-1; possibly TRBD1 for D (5 bases). Germline V CDR1 and CDR2: DFQATT, SNEGSKA (reference sequence). Deletions cut 4 bases from V and 1 base from J, with 7 bases between. CDR3 length: 12 residues. CDR3: CSAMTENTEAFF. In DNA form, the CDR3 reads TGCAGTGCTATGACAGAGAACACTGAAGCTTTCTTT.

The gene calls are TRBV2 and TRBJ2-2, with 11 nucleotides matching TRBD2. Germline loops: CDR1 SNHLY, CDR2 FYNNEI. CDR3 size: 15 residues. V lost 7 bases to trimming and J lost 3 bases; unmatched junction nucleotides: 4. The CDR3 sequence is CASKGTSGYTGELFF. CDR3 bases: TGTGCCAGCAAGGGGACTAGCGGTTACACCGGGGAGCTGTTTTTT.

This CDR3 is CASSVSQGTGHSYEQYF. The CDR3 DNA reads TGTGCCAGCAGCGTATCCCAGGGGACAGGACATTCCTACGAGCAGTACTTC. J is TRBJ2-7 and V is TRBV7-8, with 8 bases that match TRBD1. Germline assignment: CDR1 SGHVS and CDR2 FQNEAQ. The V segment lost 5 bases and the J segment 1 base; nucleotides outside the gene matches: 13. CDR3 length: 17 residues.

This chain joins TRBV6-2 or TRBV6-3 and TRBJ1-1; D may be TRBD1 (5 bases). Per the germline V gene, CDR1 is MNHEY and CDR2 is SVGEGT. The CDR3 is 15 amino acids. Trimming took 6 bases from V and 0 from J, leaving 14 bases between them. CDR3 protein: CASRTRTTLNTEAFF. The CDR3 DNA is TGTGCCAGCAGAACCCGGACAACTCTGAACACTGAAGCTTTCTTT.

This rearrangement joins TRBV4-1 to TRBJ2-2, with TRBD2 identical over 10 bases. This CDR3 spans 15 amino acids. The V gene end was trimmed by 3 bases and the J gene end by 7 bases; junction bases not matched to a gene: 5. Germline CDR1 MGHRA, CDR2 YSYEKL. The DNA of the CDR3 is TGCGCCAGCAGCCAGCTAGCGGGGGTGGGCGGGGAGCTGTTTTTT. This gives the protein CASSQLAGVGGELFF.

The genes are TRBV29-1 and TRBJ1-1; the match to TRBD1 covers 8 bases. CDR3 length: 14 residues. Germline V gene lookup returns CDR1 SQVTM and CDR2 ANQGSEA. The junction had 10 bases not matched to a gene; V was cut back by 7 bases and J by 3 bases. CDR3 sequence: CSALDETGDTEAFF. The CDR3 nucleotides are TGCAGCGCCCTTGACGAGACAGGGGACACTGAAGCTTTCTTT.

The gene calls are TRBV7-2 and TRBJ2-2, with 9 bases lining up with TRBD2. J gave up 5 bases and V 5 bases, and 6 bases lay outside the gene matches. Germline assignment: CDR1 SGHTA and CDR2 FQGNSA. The CDR3 totals 15 residues. CDR3 loop: CASSRSGGRTGELFF. The CDR3, as DNA: TGTGCCAGCAGCCGGAGCGGGGGGAGGACCGGGGAGCTGTTTTTT.

The rearrangement joins TRBV5-4 to TRBJ1-2; D might be TRBD1 (5 bases). Germline values: CDR1 SGHNT, CDR2 YYREEE (reference sequence). V gave up 5 bases and J gave up 6 bases, with 17 bases separating them. The CDR3 has 14 amino acids. DNA for the CDR3: TGTGCCAGCAGTTGGTCCCGGGGGGGTAATGGCTACACCTTC. It codes for CASSWSRGGNGYTF.

The CDR3 nucleotides read TGTGCCAGCAGCCGCTGGGACCTCTCGGGCACCGGGGAGCTGTTTTTT. Translation: CASSRWDLSGTGELFF. The chain carries TRBV7-2 and TRBJ2-2; D might be TRBD1 or TRBD2, each matching 5 bases. Germline CDR1 is SGHTA and CDR2 is FQGNSA. V gave up 5 bases and J gave up 4 bases, with 17 bases separating them. The CDR3 is 16 residues long.